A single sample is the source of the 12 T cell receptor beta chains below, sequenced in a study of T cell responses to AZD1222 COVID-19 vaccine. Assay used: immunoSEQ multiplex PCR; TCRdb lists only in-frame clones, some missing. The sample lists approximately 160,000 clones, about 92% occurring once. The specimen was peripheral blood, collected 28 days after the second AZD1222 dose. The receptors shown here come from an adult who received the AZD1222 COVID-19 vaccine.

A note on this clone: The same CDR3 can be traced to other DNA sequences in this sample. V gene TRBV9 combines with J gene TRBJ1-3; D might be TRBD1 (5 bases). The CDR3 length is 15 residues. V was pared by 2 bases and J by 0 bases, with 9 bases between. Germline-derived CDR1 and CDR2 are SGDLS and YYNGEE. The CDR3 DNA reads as TGTGCCAGCAGCGTGGCAGGGATCTCTGGAAACACCATATATTTT. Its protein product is CASSVAGISGNTIYF.

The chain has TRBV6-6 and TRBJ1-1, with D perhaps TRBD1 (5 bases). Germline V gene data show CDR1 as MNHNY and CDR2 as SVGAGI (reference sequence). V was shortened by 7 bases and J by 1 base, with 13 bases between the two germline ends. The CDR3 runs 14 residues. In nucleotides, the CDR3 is TGTGCCAGCACCCCGGGACGTAGGAACACTGAAGCTTTCTTT. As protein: CASTPGRRNTEAFF.

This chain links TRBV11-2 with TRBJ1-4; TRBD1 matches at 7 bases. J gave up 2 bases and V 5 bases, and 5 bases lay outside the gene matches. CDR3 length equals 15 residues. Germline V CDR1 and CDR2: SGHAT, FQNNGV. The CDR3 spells CASSTRDSTNEKLFF. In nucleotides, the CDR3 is TGTGCCAGCAGCACGCGGGACAGCACTAATGAAAAACTGTTTTTT.

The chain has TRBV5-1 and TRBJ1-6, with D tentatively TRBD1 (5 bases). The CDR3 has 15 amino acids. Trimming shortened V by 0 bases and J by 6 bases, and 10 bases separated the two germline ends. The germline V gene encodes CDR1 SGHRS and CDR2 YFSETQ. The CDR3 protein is CASSLVQGGNSPLHF. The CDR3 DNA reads TGCGCCAGCAGCTTGGTTCAGGGCGGTAATTCACCCCTCCACTTT.

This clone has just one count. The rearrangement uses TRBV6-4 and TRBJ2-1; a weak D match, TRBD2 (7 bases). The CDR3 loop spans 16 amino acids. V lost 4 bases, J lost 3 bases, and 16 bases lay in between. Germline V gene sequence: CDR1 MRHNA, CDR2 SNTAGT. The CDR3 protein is CASSVGGGRDYNEQFF. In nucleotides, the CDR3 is TGTGCCAGCAGTGTTGGGGGGGGCCGGGACTACAATGAGCAGTTCTTC.

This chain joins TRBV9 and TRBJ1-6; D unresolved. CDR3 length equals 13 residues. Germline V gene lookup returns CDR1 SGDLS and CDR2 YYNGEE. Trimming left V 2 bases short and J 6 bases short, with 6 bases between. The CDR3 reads CASSVRFNSPLHF. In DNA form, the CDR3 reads TGTGCCAGCAGCGTCAGGTTTAATTCACCCCTCCACTTT.

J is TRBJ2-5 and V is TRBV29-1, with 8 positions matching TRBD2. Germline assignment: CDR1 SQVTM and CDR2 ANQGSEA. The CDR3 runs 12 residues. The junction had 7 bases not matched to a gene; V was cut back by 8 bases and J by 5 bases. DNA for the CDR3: TGCAGCCTCCGGGGGGGCGACGAGACCCAGTACTTC. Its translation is CSLRGGDETQYF.

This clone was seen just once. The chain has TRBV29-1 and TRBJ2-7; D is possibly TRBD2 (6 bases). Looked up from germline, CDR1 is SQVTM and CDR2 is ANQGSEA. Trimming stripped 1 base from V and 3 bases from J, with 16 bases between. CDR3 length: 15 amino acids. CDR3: CSVEVFDRGNYEQYF. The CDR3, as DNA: TGCAGCGTTGAAGTCTTTGACCGGGGGAACTACGAGCAGTACTTC.

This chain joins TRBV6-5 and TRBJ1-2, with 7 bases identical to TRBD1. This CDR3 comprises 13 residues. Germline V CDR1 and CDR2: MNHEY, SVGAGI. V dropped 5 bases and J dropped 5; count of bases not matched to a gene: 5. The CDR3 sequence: CASSLPGGYGYTF. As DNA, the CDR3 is TGTGCCAGCAGTCTCCCAGGGGGATATGGCTACACCTTC.

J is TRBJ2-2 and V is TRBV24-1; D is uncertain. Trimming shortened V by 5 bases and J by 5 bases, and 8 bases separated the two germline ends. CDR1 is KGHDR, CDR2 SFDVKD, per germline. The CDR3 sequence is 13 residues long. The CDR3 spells CATSGGFTGELFF. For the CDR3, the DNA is TGTGCCACCAGTGGCGGATTTACCGGGGAGCTGTTTTTT.

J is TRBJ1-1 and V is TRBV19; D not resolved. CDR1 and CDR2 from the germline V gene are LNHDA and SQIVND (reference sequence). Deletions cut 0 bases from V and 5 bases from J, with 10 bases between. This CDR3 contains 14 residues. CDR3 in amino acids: CASSIDDGRTEAFF. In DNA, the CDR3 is TGTGCCAGTAGTATAGATGACGGGAGAACTGAAGCTTTCTTT.

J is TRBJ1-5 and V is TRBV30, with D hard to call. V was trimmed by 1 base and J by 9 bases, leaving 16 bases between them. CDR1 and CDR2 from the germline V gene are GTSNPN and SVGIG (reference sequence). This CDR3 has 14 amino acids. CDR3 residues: CAWSETAGLRPQHF. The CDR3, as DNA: TGTGCCTGGAGTGAGACCGCGGGTCTAAGGCCCCAGCATTTT.